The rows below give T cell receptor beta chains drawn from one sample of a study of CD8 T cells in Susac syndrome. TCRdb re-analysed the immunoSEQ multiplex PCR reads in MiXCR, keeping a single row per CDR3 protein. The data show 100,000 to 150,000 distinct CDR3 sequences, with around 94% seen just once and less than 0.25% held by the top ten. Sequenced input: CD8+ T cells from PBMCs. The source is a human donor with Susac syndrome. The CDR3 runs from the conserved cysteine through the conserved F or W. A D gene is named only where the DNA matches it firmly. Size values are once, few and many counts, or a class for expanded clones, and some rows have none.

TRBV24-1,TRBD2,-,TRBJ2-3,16,CATSDKTSGEQDTQYF,TGTGCCACCAGTGACAAGACTAGCGGGGAGCAAGATACGCAGTATTTT
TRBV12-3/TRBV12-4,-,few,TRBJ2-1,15,CASSFLASSYNEQFF,TGTGCCAGCAGTTTTCTAGCGAGCTCCTACAATGAGCAGTTCTTC
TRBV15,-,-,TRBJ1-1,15,CATSREGVGTTEAFF,TGTGCCACCAGCAGGGAAGGGGTTGGAACCACTGAAGCTTTCTTT
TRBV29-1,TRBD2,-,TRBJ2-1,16,CSVEGEGGRYYNEQFF,TGCAGCGTTGAGGGGGAGGGAGGTAGGTACTACAATGAGCAGTTCTTC
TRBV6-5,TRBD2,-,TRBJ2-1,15,CASRLGTSGYNEQFF,TGTGCCAGCAGGCTCGGGACTAGCGGTTACAATGAGCAGTTCTTC
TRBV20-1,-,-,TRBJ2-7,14,CSARVGSDSYEQYF,TGCAGTGCTAGAGTTGGTAGCGACTCCTACGAGCAGTACTTC
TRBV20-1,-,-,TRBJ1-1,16,CSAREASGGSHTEAFF,TGCAGTGCTAGGGAGGCCTCCGGGGGATCCCACACTGAAGCTTTCTTT
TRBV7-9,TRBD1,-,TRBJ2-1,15,CASSLVTGTYNEQFF,TGTGCCAGCAGCTTAGTGACAGGGACATACAATGAGCAGTTCTTC
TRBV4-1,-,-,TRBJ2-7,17,CASSQGGASGAAYEQYF,TGCGCCAGCAGCCAAGGGGGGGCTAGCGGTGCCGCCTACGAGCAGTACTTC
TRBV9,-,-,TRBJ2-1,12,CASSVGANEQFF,TGTGCCAGCAGCGTAGGCGCTAATGAGCAGTTCTTC
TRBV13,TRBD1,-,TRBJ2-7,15,CASSSAGQGDYEQYF,TGTGCCAGCAGCTCCGCGGGACAGGGCGACTACGAGCAGTACTTC
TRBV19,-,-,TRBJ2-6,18,CARRQRDCVSSGANVLTF,TGTGCCAGACGTCAACGGGACTGTGTCAGCTCTGGGGCCAACGTCCTGACTTTC
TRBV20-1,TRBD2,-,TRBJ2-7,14,CSATLAGEPYEQYF,TGCAGTGCCACACTAGCGGGGGAACCCTACGAGCAGTACTTC
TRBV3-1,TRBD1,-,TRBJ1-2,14,CASSPTGSGYGYTF,TGTGCCAGCAGTCCGACAGGGTCTGGCTATGGCTACACCTTC
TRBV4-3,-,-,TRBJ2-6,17,CASSQERSSSGANVLTF,TGCGCCAGCAGCCAAGAACGGTCTTCCTCTGGGGCCAACGTCCTGACTTTC
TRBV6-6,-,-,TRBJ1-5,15,CASSLSGGGGQPQHF,TGTGCCAGCAGCCTAAGTGGTGGGGGAGGCCAGCCCCAGCATTTT
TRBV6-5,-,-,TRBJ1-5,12,CASSYSEQPQHF,TGTGCCAGCAGTTACTCGGAACAGCCCCAGCATTTT
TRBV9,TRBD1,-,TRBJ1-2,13,CASTGDRDYGYTF,TGTGCCAGCACCGGGGACAGGGACTATGGCTACACCTTC
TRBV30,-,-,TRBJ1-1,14,CAWNWAIMNTEAFF,TGTGCCTGGAACTGGGCAATCATGAACACTGAAGCTTTCTTT
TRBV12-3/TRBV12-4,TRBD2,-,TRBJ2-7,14,CASSLGLGDYEQYF,TGTGCCAGCAGTTTGGGACTAGGAGATTACGAGCAGTACTTC
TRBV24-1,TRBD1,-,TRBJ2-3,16,CATSDLGQGLSDTQYF,TGTGCCACCAGTGATTTGGGACAGGGGTTGTCAGATACGCAGTATTTT
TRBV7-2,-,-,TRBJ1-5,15,CASSASGNSGQPQHF,TGTGCCAGCAGCGCCTCGGGGAACTCTGGTCAGCCCCAGCATTTT
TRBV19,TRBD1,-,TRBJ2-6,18,CASSDTGGTFSGANVLTF,TGTGCCAGTAGCGACACAGGGGGCACCTTCTCTGGGGCCAACGTCCTGACTTTC
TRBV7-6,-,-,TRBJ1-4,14,CASSSTSDREKLFF,TGTGCCAGCAGCTCCACGAGTGACAGAGAAAAACTGTTTTTT
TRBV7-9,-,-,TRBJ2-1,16,CASSPRDTSSYNEQFF,TGTGCCAGCAGCCCCCGGGACACGAGCTCCTACAATGAGCAGTTCTTC
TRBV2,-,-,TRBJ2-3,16,CASSGPPGGGTDTQYF,TGTGCCAGCAGTGGTCCCCCTGGCGGGGGCACAGATACGCAGTATTTT
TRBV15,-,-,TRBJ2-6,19,CATSRVSDSEYSGANVLTF,TGTGCCACCAGCAGAGTATCAGACAGTGAATACTCTGGGGCCAACGTCCTGACTTTC
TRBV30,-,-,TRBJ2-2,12,CAWRPETGELFF,TGTGCCTGGAGGCCAGAGACCGGGGAGCTGTTTTTT
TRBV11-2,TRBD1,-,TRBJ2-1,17,CASSLSLTGISYNEQFF,TGTGCCAGCAGCTTATCCTTGACAGGGATTTCCTACAATGAGCAGTTCTTC
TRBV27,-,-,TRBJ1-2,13,CASRETLSRGYTF,TGTGCCAGCAGAGAGACGCTTTCTCGTGGCTACACCTTC
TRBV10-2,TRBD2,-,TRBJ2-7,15,CASSEPRERAYEQYF,TGCGCCAGCAGTGAGCCGCGGGAGCGCGCCTACGAGCAGTACTTC
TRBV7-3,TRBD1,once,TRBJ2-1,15,CASSTYVTGLDEQFF,TGTGCCAGCAGCACATACGTGACAGGGCTCGATGAGCAGTTCTTC
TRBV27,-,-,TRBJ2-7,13,CASSLTGAYEQYF,TGTGCCAGCAGTTTGACAGGAGCCTACGAGCAGTACTTC
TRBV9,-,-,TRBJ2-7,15,CASSVDGSRTYEQYF,TGTGCCAGCAGCGTAGATGGTAGCAGAACCTACGAGCAGTACTTC
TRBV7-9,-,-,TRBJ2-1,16,CASSSPDRSSYNEQFF,TGTGCCAGCAGCTCCCCGGATAGAAGCTCCTACAATGAGCAGTTCTTC
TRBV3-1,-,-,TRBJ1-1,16,CASSQDQGWVNTEAFF,TGTGCCAGCAGCCAAGATCAGGGTTGGGTGAACACTGAAGCTTTCTTT
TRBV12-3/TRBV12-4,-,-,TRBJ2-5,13,CASSLVLAETQYF,TGTGCCAGCAGTTTAGTGCTAGCAGAGACCCAGTACTTC